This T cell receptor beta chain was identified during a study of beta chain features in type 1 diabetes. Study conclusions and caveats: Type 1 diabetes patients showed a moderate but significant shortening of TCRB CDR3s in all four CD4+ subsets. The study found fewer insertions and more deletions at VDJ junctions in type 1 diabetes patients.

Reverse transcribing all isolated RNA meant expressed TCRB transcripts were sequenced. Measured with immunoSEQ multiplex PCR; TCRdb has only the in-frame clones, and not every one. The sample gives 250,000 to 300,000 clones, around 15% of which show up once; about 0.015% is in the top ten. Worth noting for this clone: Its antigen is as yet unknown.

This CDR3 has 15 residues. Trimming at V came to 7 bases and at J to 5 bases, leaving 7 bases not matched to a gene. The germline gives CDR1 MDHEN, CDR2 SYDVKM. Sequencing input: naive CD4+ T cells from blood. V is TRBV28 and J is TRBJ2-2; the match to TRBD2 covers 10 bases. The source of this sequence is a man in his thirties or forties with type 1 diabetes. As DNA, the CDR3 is TGTGCCAGCACTGATACTAGCGGGGCAACCGGGGAGCTGTTTTTT. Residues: CASTDTSGATGELFF.